These T cell receptor beta chains were read from a single sample in a study of shared clonotypes between healthy human individuals. Produced via immunoSEQ multiplex PCR; TCRdb's table is partial and in-frame only. The repertoire consists of around 1.6 million clones, with 95% to 99% occurring once and the leading ten covering roughly 0.45%. The sequencing sample was made of naive CD4+ T cells sorted from blood. The receptor source for this set is a man between 25 and 39 years old in good health. Both conserved end residues are part of each CDR3.

TRBV18,CASSPDNAANLGGEQYF
TRBV5-1,CASRSQGEGEKLFF
TRBV4-3,CASSQYTFTGELFF
TRBV2,CASSAGRSSGANVLTF
TRBV5-4,CASSLWWEYGYTF
TRBV7-2,CASSYIGRTNEKLFF
TRBV5-4,CASSSNSGSNSYEQYF
TRBV5-1,CASSIEVGNIQYF
TRBV28,CASSLRAGAFF
TRBV18,CASFPGERGHNEQFF
TRBV5-1,CASSLDPWGQGGEKLFF
TRBV30,CAWSGGAHSYNEQFF
TRBV16,CASSQDTIYEQYF
TRBV5-6,CASSWGGRSNQPQHF
TRBV6-5,CASSYARGRADEQFF
TRBV18,CASSPGWDGTDTQYF
TRBV18,CASSPPSGGGQPQHF
TRBV30,CAWKEGIIGNTIYF
TRBV5-1,CASSAGQPNTEAFF
TRBV5-1,CASSLAGRGIGSGNTIYF
TRBV7-9,CASSLRASGNSYEQYF
TRBV27,CASSLRGFRAETQYF
TRBV28,CASSLSAVLEQYF
TRBV5-1,CASTKGSGRVETQYF
TRBV28,CASSLPGLRKFF
TRBV5-5,CASSLGTVTDTQYF
TRBV10-3,CAISEIGGGSEAFF
TRBV6-1,CASSLNSHLPNTQYF
TRBV19,CASATDPGETQYF
TRBV6-5,CASSYEVPGTDTQYF
TRBV7-9,CASSFLRSGRDNEQFF
TRBV5-1,CASSLGPSGNEQFF
TRBV5-1,CASSFGGTSTDTQYF
TRBV5-1,CASRRGTLRYNEQFF
TRBV7-9,CASSENVGFEQYF
TRBV18,CASSPRSGTAYEQYF
TRBV5-1,CASSEPQGTYNEQFF
TRBV5-1,CASSLDGTGAQPQHF
TRBV2,CASSGLAANLEQYF
TRBV10-2,CARSPGLADTGELFF
TRBV14,CASRFSGRGEQYF
TRBV11-2,CASSTTGGIVGELFF
TRBV11-3,CASGAGDEQYF
TRBV18,CASSPTVDRGSQPQHF
TRBV29-1,CSAGQGGNEQFF
TRBV7-6,CASSPGTSGTYEQYF
TRBV18,CASSPSASGSGDTQYF
TRBV7-8,CASSLVLAGGVDEQYF
TRBV5-8,CASSQDYQFTETQYF
TRBV5-1,CASSLGLAGGPLSGDTQYF
TRBV5-1,CASSLAPPSNYEQYF
TRBV25-1,CASSVPGLSSYNEQFF
TRBV18,CASSPLDLAGELFF
TRBV9,CASSVNLASLGEQYF
TRBV9,CASSVTGGSYNEQFF